What follows are 26 T cell receptor beta chains derived from one specimen sequenced in a study of control samples from healthy donors and cancer patients. Sequencing used immunoSEQ multiplex PCR; TCRdb keeps in-frame clones, though not all of them. The data contain fewer than 150,000 clones, approximately 90% of them seen just once; the ten biggest clones take up 8.6%. The specimen was blood. The source is a man younger than 35 in good health.

The chain combines TRBV27 with TRBJ1-1; D is ambiguous. Between the trimmed V and J ends, which lost 4 bases and 9 bases, there was a span of 12 bases. Germline CDR1 and CDR2: MNHEY and SMNVEV (reference sequence). There are 12 residues in the CDR3. The CDR3 DNA reads as TGTGCCAGCAGTTCAAGGGATTGGCAAGCTTTCTTT. This codes for CASSSRDWQAFF.

The chain carries TRBV10-2 and TRBJ1-4, with D hard to call. Germline-derived CDR1 and CDR2 are WSHSY and SAAADI. CDR3 length equals 13 residues. V was pared by 3 bases and J by 7 bases, with 9 bases between. CDR3 in DNA: TGCGCCAGCAGTGACCGTAGGTTTGAAAAACTGTTTTTT. This sequence encodes CASSDRRFEKLFF.

This clone was seen just once. The rearrangement joins TRBV7-7 to TRBJ2-1; 7 bases are a match to TRBD1. The germline CDR1 and CDR2 sequences are SSHAT and FNYEAQ (reference sequence). J was trimmed by 0 bases and V by 2 bases; bases with no gene match: 1. CDR3 length: 15 residues. CDR3 nucleotide sequence: TGTGCCAGCAGCTTACGACAGGGCTCCTACAATGAGCAGTTCTTC. This codes for CASSLRQGSYNEQFF.

The chain is built from TRBV7-9 and TRBJ1-6, with D possibly TRBD1 on 6 matching bases. This CDR3 is built from 11 residues. The V gene's germline CDR1 is SEHNR and CDR2 FQNEAQ (reference sequence). Trimming pared 5 bases from V and 14 bases from J, leaving 10 bases between. CDR3 sequence (DNA): TGTGCCAGCAGCCTGGACAGCACCCTCCACTTT. Translation: CASSLDSTLHF.

This clone appeared a single time. J is TRBJ2-7 and V is TRBV23-1, with a tentative D call TRBD2 (5 bases). TRBV23-1 falls under the ORF class, with uncertain function. Trimming shortened V by 0 bases and J by 3 bases, and 15 bases separated the two germline ends. The CDR3 is 16 residues long. CDR3 nucleotide sequence: TGCGCCAGCAGTCAATCTCGTAGAGGGCAGAACTACGAGCAGTACTTC. Residues: CASSQSRRGQNYEQYF.

CDR3 DNA sequence: TGTGCCAGCAACCGGGACAGAGATAACTATGGCTACACCTTC. This encodes CASNRDRDNYGYTF. V and J are TRBV11-2 and TRBJ1-2; 7 positions match TRBD1. Germline V lookup: CDR1 SGHAT, CDR2 FQNNGV. The CDR3 extends over 14 amino acids. V was clipped by 7 bases and J by 1 base; unmatched bases: 6.

The gene calls are TRBV6-1 and TRBJ1-5; D unresolved. Trimming stripped 3 bases from V and 5 bases from J, with 8 bases between. CDR3 length: 13 amino acids. CDR1 and CDR2 (germline): MNHNS, SASEGT. The CDR3: CASSDGVYQPQHF. For the CDR3, the DNA is TGTGCCAGCAGTGACGGGGTCTATCAGCCCCAGCATTTT.

The V and J genes are TRBV19 and TRBJ2-5; the match to TRBD1 covers 8 bases. V dropped 10 bases and J dropped 5; count of bases not matched to a gene: 9. Germline values: CDR1 LNHDA, CDR2 SQIVND (reference sequence). The CDR3 is made up of 13 amino acids. The CDR3 DNA follows: TGTGCCACCGACAGGGGTGGTGGGGAGACCCAGTACTTC. Translation: CATDRGGGETQYF.

This clone has a single count. The V call is TRBV5-1, the J call TRBJ1-1; D unresolved. From germline, CDR1 is SGHRS and CDR2 YFSETQ. The CDR3 is made up of 13 amino acids. V shed 4 bases and J shed 0 bases, with 7 bases lying between them. The DNA for the CDR3 is TGCGCCAGCAGCCTAGGGATGAACACTGAAGCTTTCTTT. Amino acids: CASSLGMNTEAFF.

The chain joins TRBV28 to TRBJ1-1; 7 nucleotides line up with TRBD1. V shed 6 bases and J 2 bases; nucleotides not matched to a gene: 9. The germline V gene has CDR1 MDHEN and CDR2 SYDVKM. This CDR3 comprises 15 residues. Written as DNA, the CDR3 is TGTGCCAGCAGCCCTCCGGGACAGTTCAACACTGAAGCTTTCTTT. This gives the protein CASSPPGQFNTEAFF.

The rearrangement links TRBV6-5 to TRBJ2-1, with 9 positions matching TRBD2. V shed 0 bases, J shed 6 bases, and the junction held 6 bases outside the gene matches. The CDR3 has 16 residues. Germline lookup yields CDR1 MNHEY and CDR2 SVGAGI. For the CDR3, the DNA is TGTGCCAGCAGTTACTCCCGGCTAGCGGGGATCAATGAGCAGTTCTTC. This translates into CASSYSRLAGINEQFF.

The V call is TRBV3-1 (or the pseudogene TRBV3-2), the J call TRBJ2-5; a weak D match, TRBD1 (7 bases). The length of the CDR3 is 15 residues. Trimming pared 3 bases from V and 3 bases from J, leaving 14 bases between. The germline CDR1 and CDR2 sequences are LGHDT and YNNKEL (reference sequence). The CDR3 bases are TGTGCCAGCAGCCACCTAGCCAGGGGGGAAGAGACCCAGTACTTC. Protein: CASSHLARGEETQYF.

The chain carries TRBV18 and TRBJ1-3, with a weak D call TRBD1 (6 bases). V gave up 0 bases and J gave up 4 bases, with 7 bases separating them. Germline CDR1 is KGHSH and CDR2 is LQKENI. The CDR3 totals 14 residues. The CDR3 DNA sequence: TGTGCCAGCTCACCACCGGGGGGCGGAAACACCATATATTTT. It is translated as CASSPPGGGNTIYF.

This chain joins TRBV29-1 and TRBJ1-1; 7 bases agree with TRBD1. This CDR3 spans 13 amino acids. Looked up from germline, CDR1 is SQVTM and CDR2 is ANQGSEA. J gave up 3 bases and V 7 bases, and 8 bases lay outside the gene matches. The CDR3 loop is CSAKQGWDTEAFF. CDR3 bases: TGCAGCGCGAAACAGGGGTGGGACACTGAAGCTTTCTTT.

This chain uses TRBV5-5 with TRBJ1-1, with TRBD1 as a possible D gene (6 bases). Germline CDR1 is SGHKS and CDR2 is YYEKEE (reference sequence). V gave up 5 bases and J gave up 2 bases, with 10 bases separating them. The CDR3 covers 13 residues. The CDR3 region is CASSLGTNTEAFF. CDR3 coding DNA: TGTGCCAGCAGTCTTGGGACAAACACTGAAGCTTTCTTT. The full variable domain, completed using reference TRBV5-5 and TRBJ1-1, is DAGVTQSPTHLIKTRGQQVTLRCSPISGHKSVSWYQQVLGQGPQFIFQYYEKEERGRGNFPDRFSARQFPNYSSELNVNALLLGDSALYLCASSLGTNTEAFFGQGTRLTVV.

The sample holds one count of this clone. The chain has TRBV5-1 and TRBJ1-2; no firm D call. The CDR3 contains 14 residues. The germline gives CDR1 SGHRS, CDR2 YFSETQ. Trimming removed 2 bases at V and 1 base at J, with 9 bases between. The CDR3, as DNA: TGCGCCAGCAGCTTCGGCAGTAATAACTATGGCTACACCTTC. This codes for CASSFGSNNYGYTF. Combining the CDR3 with reference TRBV5-1 and TRBJ1-2 gives the whole variable domain KAGVTQTPRYLIKTRGQQVTLSCSPISGHRSVSWYQQTPGQGLQFLFEYFSETQRNKGNFPGRFSGRQFSNSRSEMNVSTLELGDSALYLCASSFGSNNYGYTFGSGTRLTVV.

This clone is a singleton in its sample. CDR3 nucleotide sequence: TGTGCCAGCAGGTATACTAGCGGGGGGGCGACAGATACGCAGTATTTT. Translation gives CASRYTSGGATDTQYF. V and J are TRBV5-6 and TRBJ2-3, with 13 bases that match TRBD2. The germline gives CDR1 SGHDT, CDR2 YYEEEE. After removal of 5 bases from V and 3 bases from J, the junction contained 6 bases not matched to a gene. The CDR3 sequence is 16 residues long.

This clone has more than one count but fewer than ten. The chain employs TRBV6-6 and TRBJ2-7; perhaps D is TRBD1 or TRBD2 (5 bases each). This CDR3 is built from 12 residues. Deletions cut 8 bases from V and 0 bases from J, with 8 bases between. CDR1 and CDR2 from the germline V gene are MNHNY and SVGAGI (reference sequence). The CDR3 region has the DNA TGTGCCAGCGCAGGGAGCTCCTACGAGCAGTACTTC. It translates to CASAGSSYEQYF.

This sequence joins TRBV5-1 and TRBJ1-2, with 8 bases fitting TRBD1. Trimming at V came to 0 bases and at J to 5 bases, leaving 6 bases not matched to a gene. CDR3 size: 15 residues. Per the germline V gene, CDR1 is SGHRS and CDR2 is YFSETQ. The CDR3 nucleotides read TGCGCCAGCAGCTTGGGGACAGGGAATAGATATGGCTACACCTTC. It codes for CASSLGTGNRYGYTF.

This rearrangement joins TRBV6-5 to TRBJ2-7; TRBD1 agrees at 8 bases. Germline V gene data show CDR1 as MNHEY and CDR2 as SVGAGI. This CDR3 is 12 amino acids long. J was trimmed by 2 bases and V by 8 bases; bases with no gene match: 2. CDR3 residues: CASQDRAYEQYF. The DNA of the CDR3 is TGTGCCAGCCAGGACAGGGCCTACGAGCAGTACTTC.

The gene calls are TRBV7-2 and TRBJ1-2, with 7 bases identical to TRBD1. Germline CDR1 reads SGHTA; CDR2 reads FQGNSA. CDR3 length: 14 residues. The trim removed 0 bases at V and 12 bases at J, leaving 10 bases unmatched. CDR3 bases: TGTGCCAGCAGCTTAGCGGAGGGACAGCGCCTTAACACCTTC. Amino acid sequence: CASSLAEGQRLNTF.

The chain recombines TRBV5-6 with TRBJ1-1, with D possibly matching TRBD1 (5 bases). CDR1 and CDR2 (germline): SGHDT, YYEEEE. The V end was cut by 4 bases, the J end by 5 bases, with 15 bases between. The CDR3 extends over 14 amino acids. In nucleotides, the CDR3 is TGTGCCAGCAGCATCGACAGTCGGAGGACTGAAGCTTTCTTT. Protein sequence: CASSIDSRRTEAFF.

The chain joins TRBV4-1 to TRBJ1-5; D uncertain. Per germline, CDR1 MGHRA and CDR2 YSYEKL. Trimming removed 1 base at V and 0 bases at J, with 16 bases between. The CDR3 sequence is 18 residues long. CDR3 nucleotide sequence: TGCGCCAGCAGCCAAGTGGGTGGCCCTTTCTATAGCAATCAGCCCCAGCATTTT. Translated: CASSQVGGPFYSNQPQHF.

The chain employs TRBV18 and TRBJ2-3; D may be TRBD1 (6 bases). Germline V gene data show CDR1 as KGHSH and CDR2 as LQKENI. The CDR3 consists of 15 residues. V was clipped by 2 bases and J by 6 bases, with 15 bases between them. Here the CDR3 reads CASSPSTRGMDTQYF. The CDR3 bases are TGTGCCAGCTCACCAAGTACGAGGGGGATGGATACGCAGTATTTT.

V is TRBV11-2 and J is TRBJ2-5; 12 bases align to TRBD2. J was trimmed by 0 bases and V by 1 base; bases with no gene match: 3. Germline V gene lookup returns CDR1 SGHAT and CDR2 FQNNGV. There are 17 residues in the CDR3. This chain's CDR3 is CASSLGLAGGYQETQYF. Here the CDR3 DNA reads TGTGCCAGCAGCTTAGGCCTAGCGGGGGGGTACCAAGAGACCCAGTACTTC.

This clone was detected only once. The genes are TRBV12-5 and TRBJ2-3; TRBD2 aligns across 10 bases. From germline, CDR1 is LGHNT and CDR2 FRNRAP. The CDR3 totals 16 residues. V lost 2 bases and J lost 8; bases outside the gene matches: 10. The CDR3 coding sequence is TGTGCTAGTGGTTTGAGCGGGGGGGCTTGGTTGGGTACGCAGTATTTT. Translation: CASGLSGGAWLGTQYF.